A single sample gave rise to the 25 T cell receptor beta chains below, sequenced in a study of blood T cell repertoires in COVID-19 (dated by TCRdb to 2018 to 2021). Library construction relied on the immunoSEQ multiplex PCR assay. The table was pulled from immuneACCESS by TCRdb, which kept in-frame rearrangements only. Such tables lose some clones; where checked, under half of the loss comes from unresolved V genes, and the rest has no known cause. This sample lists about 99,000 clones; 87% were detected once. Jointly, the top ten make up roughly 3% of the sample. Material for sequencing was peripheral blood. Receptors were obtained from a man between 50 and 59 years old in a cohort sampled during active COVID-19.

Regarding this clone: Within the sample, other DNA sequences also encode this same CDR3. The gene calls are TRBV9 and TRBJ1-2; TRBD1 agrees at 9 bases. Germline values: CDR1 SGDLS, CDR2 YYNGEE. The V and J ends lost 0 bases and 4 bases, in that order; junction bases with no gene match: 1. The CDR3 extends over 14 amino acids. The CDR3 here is CASSVGTGAYGYTF. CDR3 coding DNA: TGTGCCAGCAGCGTAGGGACAGGGGCCTATGGCTACACCTTC. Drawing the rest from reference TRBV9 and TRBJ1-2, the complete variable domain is DSGVTQTPKHLITATGQRVTLRCSPRSGDLSVYWYQQSLDQGLQFLIQYYNGEERAKGNILERFSAQQFPDLHSELNLSSLELGDSALYFCASSVGTGAYGYTFGSGTRLTVV.

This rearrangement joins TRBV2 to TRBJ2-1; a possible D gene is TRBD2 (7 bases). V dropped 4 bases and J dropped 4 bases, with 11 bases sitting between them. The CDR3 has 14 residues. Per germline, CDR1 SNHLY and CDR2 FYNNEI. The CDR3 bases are TGTGCCAGCAGTGCGGGGGGCACATACAATGAGCAGTTCTTC. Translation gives CASSAGGTYNEQFF.

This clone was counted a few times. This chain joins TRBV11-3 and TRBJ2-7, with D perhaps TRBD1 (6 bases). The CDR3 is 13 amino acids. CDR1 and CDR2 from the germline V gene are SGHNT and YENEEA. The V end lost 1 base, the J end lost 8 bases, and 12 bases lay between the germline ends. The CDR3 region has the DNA TGTGCCAGCAGCTTAGGTCCCACAGGGCAGCAGTACTTC. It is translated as CASSLGPTGQQYF.

The CDR3 DNA is TGTGCCAGCAGTGACCCGGGACAGGGTGCAACTAATGAAAAACTGTTTTTT. Protein product: CASSDPGQGATNEKLFF. This chain joins TRBV2 and TRBJ1-4; 9 bases match TRBD1. Looked up from germline, CDR1 is SNHLY and CDR2 is FYNNEI. With 3 bases clipped from V and 0 bases from J, the junction kept 5 bases outside the gene matches. The CDR3 consists of 17 residues.

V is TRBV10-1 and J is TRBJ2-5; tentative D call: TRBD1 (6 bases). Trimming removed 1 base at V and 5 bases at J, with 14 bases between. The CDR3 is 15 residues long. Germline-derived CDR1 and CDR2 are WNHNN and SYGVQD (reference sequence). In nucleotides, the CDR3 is TGCGCCAGCAGTGAGTTCCGGGACATACGGGAGACCCAGTACTTC. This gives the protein CASSEFRDIRETQYF.

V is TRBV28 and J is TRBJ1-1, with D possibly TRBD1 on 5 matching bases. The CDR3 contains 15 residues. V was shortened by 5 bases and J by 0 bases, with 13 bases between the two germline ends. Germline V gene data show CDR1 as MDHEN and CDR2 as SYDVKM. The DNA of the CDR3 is TGTGCCAGCAGTGTCCGGACAAGTATGAACACTGAAGCTTTCTTT. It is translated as CASSVRTSMNTEAFF.

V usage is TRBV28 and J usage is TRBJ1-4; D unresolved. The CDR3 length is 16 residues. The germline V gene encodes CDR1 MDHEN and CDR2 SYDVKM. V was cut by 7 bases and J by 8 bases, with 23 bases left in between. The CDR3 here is CASTSPTGTLQEKLFF. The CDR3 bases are TGTGCCAGCACAAGTCCGACGGGAACGCTGCAGGAAAAACTGTTTTTT.

CDR3 residues: CASSLRLARNTGELFF. CDR3 nucleotide sequence: TGTGCCAGCAGCTTGCGACTAGCGAGAAACACCGGGGAGCTGTTTTTT. This chain links TRBV9 with TRBJ2-2; 8 bases are shared with TRBD2. CDR1 and CDR2 from the germline V gene are SGDLS and YYNGEE. V was pared by 4 bases and J by 2 bases, with 7 bases of the junction left unmatched. There are 16 residues in the CDR3.

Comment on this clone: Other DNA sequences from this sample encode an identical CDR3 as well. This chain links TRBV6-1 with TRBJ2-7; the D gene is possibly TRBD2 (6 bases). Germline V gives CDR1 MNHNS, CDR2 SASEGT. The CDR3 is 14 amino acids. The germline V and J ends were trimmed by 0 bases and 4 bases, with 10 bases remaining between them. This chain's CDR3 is CASSEAGGEYEQYF. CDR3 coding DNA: TGTGCCAGCAGTGAAGCGGGCGGGGAGTACGAGCAGTACTTC.

CDR3 in DNA: TGCGCCAGCAGCCAGCGGTTGAAGGATAATTCACCCCTCCACTTT. Translation gives CASSQRLKDNSPLHF. The rearrangement links TRBV4-3 to TRBJ1-6; D call uncertain. Germline V lookup: CDR1 LGHNA, CDR2 YSLEER. V was clipped by 3 bases and J by 5 bases, with 11 bases between them. This CDR3 has 15 amino acids.

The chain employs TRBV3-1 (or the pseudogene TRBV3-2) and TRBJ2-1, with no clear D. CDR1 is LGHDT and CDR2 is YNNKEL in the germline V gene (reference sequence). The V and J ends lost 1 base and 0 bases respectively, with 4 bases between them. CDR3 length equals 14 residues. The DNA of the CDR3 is TGTGCCAGCAGCCAAGTGCGCTCCTACAATGAGCAGTTCTTC. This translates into CASSQVRSYNEQFF.

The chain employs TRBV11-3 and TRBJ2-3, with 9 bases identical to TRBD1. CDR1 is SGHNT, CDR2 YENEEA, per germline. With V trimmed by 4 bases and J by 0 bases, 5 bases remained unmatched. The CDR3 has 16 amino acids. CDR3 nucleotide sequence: TGTGCCAGCAGCTCGGGACAGGGAGCTAGCACAGATACGCAGTATTTT. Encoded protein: CASSSGQGASTDTQYF.

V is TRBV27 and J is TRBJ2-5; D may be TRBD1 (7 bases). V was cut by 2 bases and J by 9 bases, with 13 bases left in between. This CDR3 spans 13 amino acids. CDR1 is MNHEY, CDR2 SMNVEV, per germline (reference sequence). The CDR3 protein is CASSLGQGEAQYF. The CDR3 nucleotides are TGTGCCAGCAGTTTAGGGCAGGGGGAGGCCCAGTACTTC.

The DNA for the CDR3 is TGTGCCAGCAGCTTCACAGGATTTGCAGATACGCAGTATTTT. Encoded protein: CASSFTGFADTQYF. This chain connects TRBV7-2 to TRBJ2-3; a possible D gene is TRBD1 (5 bases). With 3 bases removed from V and 4 bases from J, the gap between germline ends came to 11 bases. The length of the CDR3 is 14 residues. Germline V gives CDR1 SGHTA, CDR2 FQGNSA.

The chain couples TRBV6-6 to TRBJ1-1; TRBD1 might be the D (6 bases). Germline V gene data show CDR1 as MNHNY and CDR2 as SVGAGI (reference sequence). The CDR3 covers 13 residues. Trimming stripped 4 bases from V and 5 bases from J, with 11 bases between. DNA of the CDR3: TGTGCCAGCAGTTCCCAGGGGTGGACTGAAGCTTTCTTT. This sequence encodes CASSSQGWTEAFF.

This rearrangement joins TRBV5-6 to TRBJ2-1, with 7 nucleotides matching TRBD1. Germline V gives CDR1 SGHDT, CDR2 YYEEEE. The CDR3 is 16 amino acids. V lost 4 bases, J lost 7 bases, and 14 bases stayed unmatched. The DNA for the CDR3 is TGTGCCAGCAGCCTCCCCCGGGACAGTGCCAAGAATGAGCAGTTCTTC. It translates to CASSLPRDSAKNEQFF.

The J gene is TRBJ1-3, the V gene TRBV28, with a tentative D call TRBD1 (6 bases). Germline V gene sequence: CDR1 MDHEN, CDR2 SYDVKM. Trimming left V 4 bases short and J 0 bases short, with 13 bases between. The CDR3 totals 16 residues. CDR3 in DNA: TGTGCCAGCAGTTCTCCGGGACAAGGCTCTGGAAACACCATATATTTT. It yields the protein CASSSPGQGSGNTIYF. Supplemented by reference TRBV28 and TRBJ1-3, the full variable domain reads DVKVTQSSRYLVKRTGEKVFLECVQDMDHENMFWYRQDPGLGLRLIYFSYDVKMKEKGDIPEGYSVSREKKERFSLILESASTNQTSMYLCASSSPGQGSGNTIYFGEGSWLTVV.

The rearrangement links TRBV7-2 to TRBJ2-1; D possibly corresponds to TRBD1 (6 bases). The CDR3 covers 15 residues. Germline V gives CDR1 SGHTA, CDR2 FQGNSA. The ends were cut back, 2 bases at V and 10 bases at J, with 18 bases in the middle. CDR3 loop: CASSLMGAALLEQFF. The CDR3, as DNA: TGTGCCAGCAGCTTAATGGGGGCGGCGTTGTTAGAGCAGTTCTTC.

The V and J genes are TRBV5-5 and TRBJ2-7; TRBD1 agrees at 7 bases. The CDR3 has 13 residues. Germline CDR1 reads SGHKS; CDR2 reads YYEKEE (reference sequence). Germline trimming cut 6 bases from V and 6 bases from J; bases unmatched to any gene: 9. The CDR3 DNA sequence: TGTGCCAGCAACCGGGACAGCTCGTCCGAGCAGTACGTC. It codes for CASNRDSSSEQYV.

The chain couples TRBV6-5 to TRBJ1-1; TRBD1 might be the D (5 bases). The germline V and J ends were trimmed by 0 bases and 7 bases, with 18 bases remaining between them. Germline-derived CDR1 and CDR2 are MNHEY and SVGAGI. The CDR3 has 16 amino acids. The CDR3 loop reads CASSYSTRVGSREAFF. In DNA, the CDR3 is TGTGCCAGCAGTTACTCGACCAGGGTCGGGAGCCGTGAAGCTTTCTTT.

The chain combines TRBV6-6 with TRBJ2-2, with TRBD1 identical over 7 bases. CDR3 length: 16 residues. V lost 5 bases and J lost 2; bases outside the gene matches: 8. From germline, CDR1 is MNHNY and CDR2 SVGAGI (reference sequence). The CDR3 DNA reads TGTGCCAGCAGTGGACCGGGACAGTTTAACACCGGGGAGCTGTTTTTT. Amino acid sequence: CASSGPGQFNTGELFF.

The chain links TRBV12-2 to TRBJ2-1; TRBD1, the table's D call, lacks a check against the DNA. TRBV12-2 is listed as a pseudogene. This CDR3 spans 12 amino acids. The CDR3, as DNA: TGTGCAAGTCGCTTAGGTGGCCATGAGCAGTTCTTC. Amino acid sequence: CASRLGGHEQFF.

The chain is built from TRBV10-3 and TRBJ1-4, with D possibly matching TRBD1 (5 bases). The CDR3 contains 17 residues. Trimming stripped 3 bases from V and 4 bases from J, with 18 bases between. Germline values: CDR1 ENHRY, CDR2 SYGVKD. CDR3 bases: TGTGCCATCAGTGATTTTTTTGACAGAACCAATAATGAAAAACTGTTTTTT. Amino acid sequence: CAISDFFDRTNNEKLFF.

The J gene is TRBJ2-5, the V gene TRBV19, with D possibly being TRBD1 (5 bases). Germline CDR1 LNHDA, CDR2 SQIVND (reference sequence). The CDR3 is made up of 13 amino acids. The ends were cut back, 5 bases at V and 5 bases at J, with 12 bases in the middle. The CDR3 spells CASSPTGAETQYF. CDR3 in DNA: TGTGCCAGTAGTCCAACAGGCGCCGAGACCCAGTACTTC.

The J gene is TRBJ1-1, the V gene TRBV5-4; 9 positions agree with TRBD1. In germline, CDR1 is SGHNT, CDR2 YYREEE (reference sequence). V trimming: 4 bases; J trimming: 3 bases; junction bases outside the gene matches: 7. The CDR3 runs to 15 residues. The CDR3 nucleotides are TGTGCCAGCAGCACTAGGACAGGGGCGGACACTGAAGCTTTCTTT. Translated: CASSTRTGADTEAFF.